This T cell receptor beta chain derives from a study of T cell responses to AZD1222 COVID-19 vaccine. Study at large: Second-dose timings of about 4 or about 12 weeks were pooled. Study-wide results and caveats: Spike-specific TCR breadth rose after two AZD1222 doses, and depth rose as well. Donors were mostly white British, more females; clonal diversity possibly underestimated. Spike-spanning, vaccine-associated CD4 TCRs were dominant at 160-218 and 743-854.

This CDR3 is built from 15 residues. Germline-derived CDR1 and CDR2 are LNHNV and YYDKDF (reference sequence). The V and J ends lost 3 bases and 5 bases, in that order; junction bases with no gene match: 8. Profiling relied on immunoSEQ multiplex PCR, and the TCRdb table lists in-frame clones only, not all of them. Among 90,000 to 150,000 clones listed, roughly 88% were seen once. This clone was seen more than once but under ten times. Antigen unknown. The chain is built from TRBV15 and TRBJ2-7; 9 nucleotides align to TRBD2. This sample comprised peripheral blood, obtained on day 0 of AZD1222 vaccination. The origin of this receptor is an adult in good health. CDR3 coding DNA: TGTGCCACCAGCAGTGCTGCGGGGGGGCCGGACGAGCAGTACTTC. Protein product: CATSSAAGGPDEQYF.